This passage covers 15 T cell receptor beta chains from one sample sequenced in a study of T cell repertoires in cytomegalovirus infection. Each CDR3 protein gets one entry after TCRdb re-called the reads with MiXCR. The sample yields approximately 250,000 distinct CDR3 sequences, about 7% seen once. Input material: PBMCs. These receptors came from a human donor in good health (CMV status not recorded). Some clones in this sample may be carry-over from other donors' samples.

This clonotype came up a few times. The chain carries TRBV5-6 and TRBJ1-5, with D unclear. Trimming shortened V by 3 bases and J by 6 bases, and 19 bases separated the two germline ends. Germline CDR1 reads SGHDT; CDR2 reads YYEEEE. This CDR3 has 16 amino acids. CDR3 amino acids: CASSSARGGAIQPQHF. The CDR3 DNA sequence: TGTGCCAGCAGCTCCGCTCGGGGAGGAGCGATTCAGCCCCAGCATTTT.

This clonotype was picked up many times. The chain combines TRBV7-2 with TRBJ1-6, with D unclear. V lost 1 base, J lost 0 bases, and 7 bases lay in between. The CDR3 has 16 residues. The germline gives CDR1 SGHTA, CDR2 FQGNSA. The CDR3 region is CASSLGVSSYNSPLHF. The CDR3 nucleotides read TGTGCCAGCAGCTTAGGCGTCAGCTCCTATAATTCACCCCTCCACTTT.

This clonotype was seen at least ten times. The chain is built from TRBV5-1 and TRBJ2-5; TRBD1 matches 7 bases. Germline assignment: CDR1 SGHRS and CDR2 YFSETQ. The CDR3 totals 13 residues. V shed 4 bases and J 2 bases; nucleotides not matched to a gene: 2. CDR3 loop: CASSGTAQETQYF. As DNA, the CDR3 is TGCGCCAGCAGCGGGACAGCGCAAGAGACCCAGTACTTC.

This clonotype was counted ten times or more. For the CDR3, the DNA is TGTGCCAGCAGCGTTAGTGGGTTCTACAATGAGCAGTTCTTC. Amino acid sequence: CASSVSGFYNEQFF. The chain links TRBV7-2 to TRBJ2-1, with D uncertain. The germline CDR1 and CDR2 sequences are SGHTA and FQGNSA. This CDR3 is built from 14 residues. V was trimmed by 5 bases and J by 3 bases, leaving 11 bases between them.

The sample holds many counts of this clonotype. The chain links TRBV29-1 to TRBJ2-7, with 9 bases matching TRBD1. CDR3 length: 14 residues. The V and J ends lost 7 bases and 6 bases, in that order; junction bases with no gene match: 13. Germline CDR1 SQVTM, CDR2 ANQGSEA. CDR3 loop: CSAVVVTGGSEQYF. The CDR3 DNA follows: TGCAGCGCTGTCGTGGTGACAGGGGGGTCCGAGCAGTACTTC.

In this sample, this clonotype turned up many times. The chain employs TRBV29-1 and TRBJ2-5, with 11 nucleotides matching TRBD2. The CDR3 extends over 14 amino acids. Per germline, CDR1 SQVTM and CDR2 ANQGSEA. V lost 7 bases, J lost 4 bases, and 8 bases stayed unmatched. DNA for the CDR3: TGCAGCGCCATAGCGGGGGGGCGAGGAGAGACCCAGTACTTC. Translation: CSAIAGGRGETQYF.

This clonotype was counted at least ten times. The gene calls are TRBV20-1 and TRBJ1-1; TRBD1 agrees at 9 bases. The germline CDR1 and CDR2 sequences are DFQATT and SNEGSKA (reference sequence). CDR3 size: 15 residues. The V gene end was trimmed by 1 base and the J gene end by 4 bases; junction bases not matched to a gene: 7. CDR3 loop: CSARVTGGVGTEAFF. CDR3 in DNA: TGCAGTGCTAGAGTAACAGGGGGCGTTGGCACTGAAGCTTTCTTT.

This clonotype was observed at least ten times. V usage is TRBV20-1 and J usage is TRBJ2-5; TRBD2 aligns across 9 bases. The junction had 17 bases not matched to a gene; V was cut back by 5 bases and J by 10 bases. In germline, CDR1 is DFQATT, CDR2 SNEGSKA (reference sequence). The CDR3 consists of 15 residues. The chain's CDR3 is CSALPGTSRPGDQYF. CDR3 nucleotides: TGCAGTGCTCTACCCGGGACTAGCAGACCTGGGGACCAGTACTTC.

Many counts were recorded for this clonotype. The rearrangement uses TRBV12-3 or TRBV12-4 and TRBJ2-3, with D maybe TRBD2 (5 bases). This CDR3 comprises 15 residues. V was trimmed by 5 bases and J by 1 base, leaving 13 bases between them. CDR3 in amino acids: CASSLEGGRTDTQYF. CDR3 DNA: TGTGCCAGCAGTCTCGAGGGCGGACGCACAGATACGCAGTATTTT.

This clonotype was recorded at least ten times. The chain is built from TRBV2 and TRBJ2-7, with D unresolved. The CDR3 has 13 amino acids. Deletions cut 2 bases from V and 6 bases from J, with 11 bases between. Germline assignment: CDR1 SNHLY and CDR2 FYNNEI. The CDR3 protein is CASSETGPSEQYF. The CDR3 region has the DNA TGTGCCAGCAGTGAAACTGGACCCAGCGAGCAGTACTTC.

This clonotype has ten or more counts. This chain connects TRBV20-1 to TRBJ1-1, with D uncertain. Germline V gives CDR1 DFQATT, CDR2 SNEGSKA (reference sequence). This CDR3 has 13 residues. V was clipped by 6 bases and J by 2 bases, with 13 bases between them. The chain's CDR3 is CSARNPVNTEAFF. In DNA, the CDR3 is TGCAGTGCCAGGAACCCCGTTAACACTGAAGCTTTCTTT.

There are many counts of this clonotype. V usage is TRBV4-2 and J usage is TRBJ1-1, with D uncertain. Germline V gives CDR1 LGHNA, CDR2 YNFKEQ. The CDR3 is 14 amino acids. Trimming cost V 0 bases and J 2 bases, with 7 bases left between them. CDR3 sequence (DNA): TGTGCCAGCAGCCAAGATCTCCCAAACACTGAAGCTTTCTTT. This gives the protein CASSQDLPNTEAFF.

This clonotype was detected a few times. For the CDR3, the DNA is TGCAGTGCTAGAGAACCCCCATGGGCGGGGCAAGAGACCCAGTACTTC. It is translated as CSAREPPWAGQETQYF. V gene TRBV20-1 combines with J gene TRBJ2-5, with D possibly being TRBD2 (6 bases). The CDR3 totals 16 residues. Trimming cost V 0 bases and J 2 bases, with 16 bases left between them. The V gene's germline CDR1 is DFQATT and CDR2 SNEGSKA (reference sequence).

V is TRBV27 and J is TRBJ2-3; D is uncertain. CDR3 length: 14 amino acids. Deletions cut 6 bases from V and 0 bases from J, with 10 bases between. Germline V gives CDR1 MNHEY, CDR2 SMNVEV (reference sequence). Written as DNA, the CDR3 is TGTGCCAGCAGGAATCCCGATAGCACAGATACGCAGTATTTT. Residues: CASRNPDSTDTQYF.

This clonotype was counted ten times or more. The chain recombines TRBV5-1 with TRBJ2-2, with 10 bases fitting TRBD1. The V gene's germline CDR1 is SGHRS and CDR2 YFSETQ. The CDR3 consists of 16 residues. V lost 2 bases and J lost 4; bases outside the gene matches: 5. The CDR3 sequence is CASSFGDRGPTGELFF. The CDR3 region has the DNA TGCGCCAGCAGCTTTGGTGACAGGGGGCCCACCGGGGAGCTGTTTTTT.